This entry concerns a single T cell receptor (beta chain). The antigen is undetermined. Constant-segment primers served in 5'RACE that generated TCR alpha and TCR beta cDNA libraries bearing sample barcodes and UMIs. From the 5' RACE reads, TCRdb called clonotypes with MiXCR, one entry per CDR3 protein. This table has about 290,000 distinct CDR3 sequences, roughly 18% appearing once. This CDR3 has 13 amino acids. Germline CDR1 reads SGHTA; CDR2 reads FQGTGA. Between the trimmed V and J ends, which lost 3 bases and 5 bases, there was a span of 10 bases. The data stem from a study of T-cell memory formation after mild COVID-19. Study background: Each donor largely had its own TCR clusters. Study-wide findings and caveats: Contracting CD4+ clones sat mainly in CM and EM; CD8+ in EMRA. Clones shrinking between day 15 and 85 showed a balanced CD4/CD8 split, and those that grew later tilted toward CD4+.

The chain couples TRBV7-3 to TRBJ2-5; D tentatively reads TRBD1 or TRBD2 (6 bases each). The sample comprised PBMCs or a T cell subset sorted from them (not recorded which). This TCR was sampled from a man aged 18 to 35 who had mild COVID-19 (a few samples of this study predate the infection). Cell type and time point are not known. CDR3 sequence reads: CASSFGGRETQYF. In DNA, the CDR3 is TGTGCCAGCAGCTTTGGGGGGCGGGAGACCCAGTACTTC.